This TCR beta chain was identified in a study of CD4 T cells in relation to SARS-CoV-2 and coronaviruses. Study-level background: After roughly ten days of antigen culture, PBMC TCR beta CDR3s were sequenced.

Whole-study findings and limits: SARS-CoV-2-driven expansion was significantly weaker in crossreactive than monoreactive clones.

The V end was cut by 0 bases, the J end by 6 bases, with 14 bases between. Germline CDR1 SGHRS, CDR2 YFSETQ. CDR3 length: 15 amino acids. Before the COVID-19 pandemic, during about 2011-2019, CD4+ T cells were taken from unexposed donors. After around nine days of culture, CD4+ T cells were isolated. Cultures received half-medium IL-2 refreshes on days 3 and 7. The table came from immunoSEQ multiplex PCR; TCRdb's copy has only in-frame clones and leaves some out. This repertoire shows approximately 27,000 clones, roughly 82% found once; its top ten account for 10% to 15%. This clone has a single count. Its antigen is not known.

Sequenced input: CD4+ T cells from PBMCs, cultured in vitro. The sequence was collected from a human donor in good health. V and J are TRBV5-1 and TRBJ2-3; D could derive from TRBD1 or TRBD2 (5 bases each). This CDR3 is CASSLEVSGSDTQYF. CDR3 bases: TGCGCCAGCAGCTTGGAGGTCTCAGGGAGTGATACGCAGTATTTT. Variable domain in full (rest from reference TRBV5-1 and TRBJ2-3): KAGVTQTPRYLIKTRGQQVTLSCSPISGHRSVSWYQQTPGQGLQFLFEYFSETQRNKGNFPGRFSGRQFSNSRSEMNVSTLELGDSALYLCASSLEVSGSDTQYFGPGTRLTVL.